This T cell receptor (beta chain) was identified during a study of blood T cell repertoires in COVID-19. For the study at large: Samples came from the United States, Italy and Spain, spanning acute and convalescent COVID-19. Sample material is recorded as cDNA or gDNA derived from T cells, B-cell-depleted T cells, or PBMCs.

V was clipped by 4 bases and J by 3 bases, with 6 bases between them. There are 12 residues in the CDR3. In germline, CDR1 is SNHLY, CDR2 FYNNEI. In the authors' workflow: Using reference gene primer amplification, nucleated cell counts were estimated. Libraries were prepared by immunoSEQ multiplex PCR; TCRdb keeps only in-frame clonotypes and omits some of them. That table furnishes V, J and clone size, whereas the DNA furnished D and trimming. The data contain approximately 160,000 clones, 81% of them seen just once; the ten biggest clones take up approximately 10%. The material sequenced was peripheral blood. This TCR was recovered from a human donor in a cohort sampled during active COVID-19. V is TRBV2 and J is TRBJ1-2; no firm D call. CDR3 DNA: TGTGCCAGCAGTGGACATCACTATGGCTACACCTTC. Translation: CASSGHHYGYTF.